One sample yielded the 24 T cell receptor beta chains listed below, sequenced in a study of control samples from healthy donors and cancer patients. Here immunoSEQ multiplex PCR was the method, and the copy in TCRdb shows in-frame clones only, minus some. The sample includes about 190,000 clones, over 80% of them seen just once. Source material: blood. These receptors came from a man aged 25 to 40 in good health.

The chain uses TRBV9 and TRBJ2-1; D remains ambiguous. CDR3 size: 14 residues. Germline V gene sequence: CDR1 SGDLS, CDR2 YYNGEE. Trimming cost V 0 bases and J 7 bases, with 11 bases left between them. CDR3 DNA sequence: TGTGCCAGCAGCGTAGACCTTACGTGGAATGAGCAGTTCTTC. Translation: CASSVDLTWNEQFF.

The V and J genes are TRBV2 and TRBJ2-3; TRBD1 matches at 9 bases. V gave up 7 bases and J gave up 1 base; unmatched junction bases: 9. The CDR3 sequence is 16 residues long. Germline CDR1 reads SNHLY; CDR2 reads FYNNEI. The CDR3 DNA reads as TGTGCCAGCATCCGAATTAGGACAGGGGGCACAGATACGCAGTATTTT. It encodes CASIRIRTGGTDTQYF.

The chain uses TRBV3-1 (or the pseudogene TRBV3-2) and TRBJ2-7, with D unclear. The CDR3 covers 14 residues. Germline loops: CDR1 LGHDT, CDR2 YNNKEL (reference sequence). Trimming cost V 1 base and J 2 bases, with 9 bases left between them. DNA for the CDR3: TGTGCCAGCAGCCAAGCCTTAGGCCCCTACGAGCAGTACTTC. Amino acid sequence: CASSQALGPYEQYF.

J is TRBJ1-6 and V is TRBV28; D is uncertain. Germline values: CDR1 MDHEN, CDR2 SYDVKM. The CDR3 runs to 12 residues. V was cut by 8 bases and J by 5 bases, with 7 bases left in between. As DNA, the CDR3 is TGTGCCAGCGGGGTAAATAATTCACCCCTCCACTTT. Translating it yields CASGVNNSPLHF.

This chain links TRBV4-1 with TRBJ2-7; D remains ambiguous. The germline gives CDR1 MGHRA, CDR2 YSYEKL. This CDR3 is built from 14 residues. Trimming removed 2 bases from V and 2 bases from J, with 10 bases in between. The CDR3 DNA is TGCGCCAGCAGCCAATTAAACAGCCCCTACGAGCAGTACTTC. It encodes CASSQLNSPYEQYF.

The chain links TRBV9 to TRBJ2-1; TRBD2 agrees at 8 bases. CDR1 is SGDLS and CDR2 is YYNGEE in the germline V gene. V shed 0 bases and J 2 bases; nucleotides not matched to a gene: 4. This CDR3 is built from 16 residues. The CDR3 loop is CASSVAERGTYNEQFF. CDR3 nucleotide sequence: TGTGCCAGCAGCGTAGCTGAGCGGGGGACCTACAATGAGCAGTTCTTC.

The CDR3 region has the DNA TGTGCCAGTAGTATTAGTCCCCCAGGGGGACAGCCCCAGCATTTT. It specifies CASSISPPGGQPQHF. The chain is built from TRBV19 and TRBJ1-5; 7 bases map to TRBD1. Germline CDR1 is LNHDA and CDR2 is SQIVND (reference sequence). J gave up 7 bases and V 3 bases, and 9 bases lay outside the gene matches. The CDR3 is 15 residues long.

The V and J genes are TRBV6-5 and TRBJ2-5, with 11 bases that match TRBD2. Germline V gene lookup returns CDR1 MNHEY and CDR2 SVGAGI. This CDR3 has 14 amino acids. The trim removed 6 bases at V and 4 bases at J, leaving 4 bases unmatched. CDR3 nucleotides: TGTGCCAGCAGGCTTAGCGGGGGGGGAGAGACCCAGTACTTC. Its protein is CASRLSGGGETQYF.

The CDR3 region is CASSQGGTGWYEQYF. The DNA for the CDR3 is TGCGCCAGCAGCCAAGGCGGGACAGGGTGGTACGAGCAGTACTTC. This chain uses TRBV4-1 with TRBJ2-7; 9 bases are shared with TRBD1. The CDR3 is 15 amino acids. V was clipped by 1 base and J by 4 bases; unmatched bases: 5. Per the germline V gene, CDR1 is MGHRA and CDR2 is YSYEKL.

The chain has TRBV5-1 and TRBJ2-7; 7 bases line up with TRBD1. CDR3 length: 14 residues. V trimming: 0 bases; J trimming: 2 bases; junction bases outside the gene matches: 2. From germline, CDR1 is SGHRS and CDR2 YFSETQ. This CDR3 reads CASSLVQGAYEQYF. The CDR3 DNA sequence: TGCGCCAGCAGCTTGGTGCAGGGGGCCTACGAGCAGTACTTC.

The chain employs TRBV7-9 and TRBJ2-2; D remains unclear. This CDR3 contains 13 residues. In germline, CDR1 is SEHNR, CDR2 FQNEAQ (reference sequence). Trimming removed 6 bases at V and 7 bases at J, with 12 bases between. The CDR3 spells CASSSLSGGELFF. The DNA for the CDR3 is TGTGCCAGCAGTTCCCTGTCGGGCGGGGAGCTGTTTTTT.

A note on this clone: One junction end does not reproduce the germline sequence, and a read error may be involved. The rearrangement links TRBV11-2 to TRBJ2-7; D gene ambiguous. Per the germline V gene, CDR1 is SGHAT and CDR2 is FQNNGV. The CDR3 loop spans 14 amino acids. This CDR3 is CSSVLTRGSYEQYF. CDR3 sequence (DNA): TGTTCCAGCGTCCTGACTCGTGGCTCCTACGAGCAGTACTTC. Looking up the rest from reference TRBV11-2 and TRBJ2-7 gives the full variable domain: EAGVAQSPRYKIIEKRQSVAFWCNPISGHATLYWYQQILGQGPKLLIQFQNNGVVDDSQLPKDRFSAERLKGVDSTLKIQPAKLEDSAVYLCSSVLTRGSYEQYFGPGTRLTVT.

The V and J genes are TRBV28 and TRBJ1-3; the D is unclear. Trimming took 10 bases from V and 4 from J, leaving 8 bases between them. The CDR3 runs to 11 residues. The V gene's germline CDR1 is MDHEN and CDR2 SYDVKM. CDR3: CATREGNTIYF. DNA for the CDR3: TGTGCCACACGGGAGGGAAACACCATATATTTT. Full variable domain (outside the CDR3, taken from reference TRBV28 and TRBJ1-3): DVKVTQSSRYLVKRTGEKVFLECVQDMDHENMFWYRQDPGLGLRLIYFSYDVKMKEKGDIPEGYSVSREKKERFSLILESASTNQTSMYLCATREGNTIYFGEGSWLTVV.

This sequence joins TRBV4-1 and TRBJ1-1; 9 bases are a match to TRBD1. V shed 1 base, J shed 3 bases, and the junction held 9 bases outside the gene matches. Per germline, CDR1 MGHRA and CDR2 YSYEKL. This CDR3 comprises 17 residues. The CDR3 coding sequence is TGCGCCAGCAGCCAAGCCCAACAGGGGGCTTGGTACACTGAAGCTTTCTTT. Amino acids: CASSQAQQGAWYTEAFF.

The V call is TRBV6-5, the J call TRBJ2-7, with TRBD2 matching 8 bases. J was trimmed by 3 bases and V by 10 bases; bases with no gene match: 5. CDR1 and CDR2 (germline): MNHEY, SVGAGI. The CDR3 has 12 residues. Here the CDR3 reads CATISGNYEQYF. CDR3 nucleotides: TGTGCCACCATTAGCGGGAACTACGAGCAGTACTTC.

This clone was counted once. The chain recombines TRBV14 with TRBJ1-1, with D uncertain. Germline V gives CDR1 SGHDN, CDR2 FVKESK. This CDR3 comprises 16 residues. Trimming left V 2 bases short and J 5 bases short, with 18 bases between. In nucleotides, the CDR3 is TGTGCCAGCAGCCAAAGACCACGATTAGCTAAGACTGAAGCTTTCTTT. Its translation is CASSQRPRLAKTEAFF.

CDR3 region: CASSQDRVGRYDNRRSYEQYF. The DNA of the CDR3 is TGTGCCAGCAGCCAAGATCGCGTGGGACGATACGACAACAGGAGATCCTACGAGCAGTACTTC. The V gene is TRBV3-1 (or the pseudogene TRBV3-2), the J gene TRBJ2-7; D may be TRBD1 or TRBD2 (5 bases each). The length of the CDR3 is 21 residues. Between the trimmed V and J ends, which lost 0 bases and 1 base, there was a span of 28 bases. The germline CDR1 and CDR2 sequences are LGHDT and YNNKEL (reference sequence).

The V call is TRBV5-5, the J call TRBJ2-7; 9 bases line up with TRBD2. J was trimmed by 0 bases and V by 4 bases; bases with no gene match: 5. The CDR3 contains 15 residues. In germline, CDR1 is SGHKS, CDR2 YYEKEE (reference sequence). The CDR3 DNA sequence: TGTGCCAGCAGCGCTACTAGCGGGTACTCCTACGAGCAGTACTTC. Translation gives CASSATSGYSYEQYF.

This sequence joins TRBV4-1 and TRBJ1-2; unclear D gene. CDR3 length: 17 amino acids. V dropped 0 bases and J dropped 0 bases, with 14 bases sitting between them. Germline V CDR1 and CDR2: MGHRA, YSYEKL. CDR3 amino acids: CASSQDPYDTANYGYTF. For the CDR3, the DNA is TGCGCCAGCAGCCAAGACCCTTACGACACCGCTAACTATGGCTACACCTTC.

This clone was counted only a few times. V usage is TRBV3-1 (or the pseudogene TRBV3-2) and J usage is TRBJ2-4; no definite D call. From germline, CDR1 is LGHDT and CDR2 YNNKEL (reference sequence). This CDR3 is built from 13 residues. The germline V and J ends were trimmed by 1 base and 0 bases, with 1 base remaining between them. This chain's CDR3 is CASSQGAKNIQYF. In DNA form, the CDR3 reads TGTGCCAGCAGCCAAGGAGCCAAAAACATTCAGTACTTC.

The chain uses TRBV7-2 and TRBJ2-1; TRBD2 matches at 8 bases. Germline values: CDR1 SGHTA, CDR2 FQGNSA. The CDR3 covers 16 residues. J was trimmed by 0 bases and V by 6 bases; bases with no gene match: 7. The CDR3 DNA sequence: TGTGCCAGCAGAAGTTTTAGCGGGGTCTCCTACAATGAGCAGTTCTTC. Its translation: CASRSFSGVSYNEQFF. The whole variable domain, remainder taken from reference TRBV7-2 and TRBJ2-1, is GAGVSQSPSNKVTEKGKDVELRCDPISGHTALYWYRQSLGQGLEFLIYFQGNSAPDKSGLPSDRFSAERTGGSVSTLTIQRTQQEDSAVYLCASRSFSGVSYNEQFFGPGTRLTVL.

The gene calls are TRBV14 and TRBJ1-4, with D tentatively TRBD1 (5 bases). Germline V gene lookup returns CDR1 SGHDN and CDR2 FVKESK. The V end was cut by 3 bases, the J end by 8 bases, with 7 bases between. This CDR3 contains 12 residues. CDR3 in amino acids: CASSHYREKLFF. Here the CDR3 DNA reads TGTGCCAGCAGCCATTACAGGGAAAAACTGTTTTTT.

The chain recombines TRBV2 with TRBJ1-5; D ambiguous. The CDR3 length is 15 residues. Germline CDR1 reads SNHLY; CDR2 reads FYNNEI. V lost 1 base and J lost 6, with 13 bases in between. CDR3 amino acids: CASSEGAPIVQPQHF. The CDR3 DNA is TGTGCCAGCAGTGAAGGGGCCCCTATCGTTCAGCCCCAGCATTTT. Looking up the rest from reference TRBV2 and TRBJ1-5 gives the full variable domain: EPEVTQTPSHQVTQMGQEVILRCVPISNHLYFYWYRQILGQKVEFLVSFYNNEISEKSEIFDDQFSVERPDGSNFTLKIRSTKLEDSAMYFCASSEGAPIVQPQHFGDGTRLSIL.

About this clone itself: At the DNA level, this CDR3 is encoded by other sequences in the same sample as well. The DNA for the CDR3 is TGTGCCAGCAGTGAAGGGACAGGTGCCTACGAGCAGTACTTC. It is translated as CASSEGTGAYEQYF. This chain joins TRBV2 and TRBJ2-7; 7 bases line up with TRBD1. Per the germline V gene, CDR1 is SNHLY and CDR2 is FYNNEI. J was trimmed by 2 bases and V by 1 base; bases with no gene match: 2. This CDR3 spans 14 amino acids.